This record covers a single TCR beta chain. Its matching antigen is unknown. Deep was the level at which the assay was run. Some clones are missing from TCRdb's copy, which holds only in-frame ones; the method was immunoSEQ multiplex PCR. The table shows about 1 million clones, with around 76% occurring only once. The sample originates from a study of shared clonotypes between healthy human individuals. Study information: Three plates each covered CD4 naive and memory; CD8 naive two, CD8 memory one.

The study's findings and limits: Relative to clonotypes present in all four donors, those not shared had lower generation probabilities. Sorted-subset sequencing, rarefaction showed, was incomplete despite large depth.

CDR1 SNHLY and CDR2 FYNNEI come from the germline V gene. Deletions cut 7 bases from V and 7 bases from J, with 16 bases between. The CDR3 runs 14 residues. This chain links TRBV2 with TRBJ2-2; perhaps TRBD1 as D (6 bases). The receptor's source is a man aged 18 to 29 in good health. Sequencing was carried out using memory CD4+ T cells sorted from blood. Subset here: CD45RA-negative fraction. CDR3 bases: TGTGCCAGCATCCTCGAGACAGGTGTCGGGGAGCTGTTTTTT. Amino acid sequence: CASILETGVGELFF.